This TCR beta chain was found in a study of post-analysis software for immune sequencing data. Points from the study as a whole: About 5 TRBV segments (TRBV5-6, TRBV5-1 and TRBV20-1 among them) occurred more frequently in patients than in controls.

V shed 5 bases and J shed 5 bases, with 14 bases lying between them. CDR3 length equals 14 residues. Note on this clonotype: Its antigen is undetermined.

Prepared libraries of TCR beta cDNA carried unique molecular identifiers. A single record per CDR3 protein comes from TCRdb applying MiXCR to the PCR reads. Counted here are around 400,000 distinct CDR3 sequences, 30% to 45% occurring once; the ten biggest clones make up approximately 7.7%. The sequencing input was blood. The V call is TRBV12-3 or TRBV12-4, the J call TRBJ2-3, with D possibly being TRBD1 (6 bases). This TCR was sampled from a girl aged 2 to 9 with multiple sclerosis. In DNA, the CDR3 is TGTGCCAGCAGTCCCAAGGGCAGGGGAGATACGCAGTATTTT. This codes for CASSPKGRGDTQYF.